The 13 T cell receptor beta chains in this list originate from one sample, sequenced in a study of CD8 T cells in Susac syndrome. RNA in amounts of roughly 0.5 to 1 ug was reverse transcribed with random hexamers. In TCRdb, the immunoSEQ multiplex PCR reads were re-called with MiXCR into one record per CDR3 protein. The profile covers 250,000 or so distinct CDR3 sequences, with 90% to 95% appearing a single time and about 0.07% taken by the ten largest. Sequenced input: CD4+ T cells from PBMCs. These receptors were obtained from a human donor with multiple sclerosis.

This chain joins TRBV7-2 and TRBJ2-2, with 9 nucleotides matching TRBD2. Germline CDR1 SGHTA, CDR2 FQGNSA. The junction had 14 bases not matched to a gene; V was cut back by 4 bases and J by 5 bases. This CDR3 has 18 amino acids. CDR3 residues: CASSSRQGGRAGTGELFF. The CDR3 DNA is TGTGCCAGCAGCTCCCGGCAGGGCGGGAGGGCCGGTACCGGGGAGCTGTTTTTT.

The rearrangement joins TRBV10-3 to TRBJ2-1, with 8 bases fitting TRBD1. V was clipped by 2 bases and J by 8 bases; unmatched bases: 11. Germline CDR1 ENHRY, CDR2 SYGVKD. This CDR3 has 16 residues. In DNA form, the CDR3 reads TGTGCCATCAGTGAGCCTCCCCGGGCAGGGGGCGATGAGCAGTTCTTC. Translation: CAISEPPRAGGDEQFF.

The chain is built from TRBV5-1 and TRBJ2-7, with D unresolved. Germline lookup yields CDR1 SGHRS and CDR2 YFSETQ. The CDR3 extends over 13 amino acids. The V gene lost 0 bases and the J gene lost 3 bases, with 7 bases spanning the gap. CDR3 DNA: TGCGCCAGCAGCTTGGCTCTCGACTACGAGCAGTACTTC. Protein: CASSLALDYEQYF.

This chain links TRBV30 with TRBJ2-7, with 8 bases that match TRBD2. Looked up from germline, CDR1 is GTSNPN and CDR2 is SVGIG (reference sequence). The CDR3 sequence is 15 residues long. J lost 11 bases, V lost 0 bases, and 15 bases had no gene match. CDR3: CAWSVRSAGGPPEYF. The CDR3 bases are TGTGCCTGGAGTGTACGGTCGGCGGGGGGACCTCCGGAGTACTTC. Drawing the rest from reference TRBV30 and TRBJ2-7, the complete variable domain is SQTIHQWPATLVQPVGSPLSLECTVEGTSNPNLYWYRQAAGRGLQLLFYSVGIGQISSEVPQNLSASRPQDRQFILSSKKLLLSDSGFYLCAWSVRSAGGPPEYFGPGTRLTVT.

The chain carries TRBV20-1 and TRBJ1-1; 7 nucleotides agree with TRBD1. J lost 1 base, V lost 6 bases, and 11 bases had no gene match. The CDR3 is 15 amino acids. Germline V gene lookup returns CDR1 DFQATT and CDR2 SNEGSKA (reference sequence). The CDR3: CSARSSQGRNTEAFF. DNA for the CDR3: TGCAGTGCCAGGAGCTCACAGGGGAGGAACACTGAAGCTTTCTTT.

The CDR3 reads CSVESAGLNIQYF. CDR3 coding DNA: TGCAGCGTTGAATCCGCAGGGTTGAACATTCAGTACTTC. The chain has TRBV29-1 and TRBJ2-4; TRBD1 is a possible D gene (5 bases). Trimming removed 2 bases from V and 7 bases from J, with 12 bases in between. From germline, CDR1 is SQVTM and CDR2 ANQGSEA. The CDR3 is made up of 13 amino acids. The full variable domain, in which reference TRBV29-1 and TRBJ2-4 provide the parts outside the CDR3, is SAVISQKPSRDICQRGTSLTIQCQVDSQVTMMFWYRQQPGQSLTLIATANQGSEATYESGFVIDKFPISRPNLTFSTLTVSNMSPEDSSIYLCSVESAGLNIQYFGAGTRLSVL.

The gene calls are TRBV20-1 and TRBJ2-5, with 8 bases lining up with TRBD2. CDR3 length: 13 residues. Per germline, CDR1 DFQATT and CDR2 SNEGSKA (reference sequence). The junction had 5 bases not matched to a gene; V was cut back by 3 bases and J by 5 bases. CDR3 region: CSASGGAAETQYF. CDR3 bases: TGCAGTGCTAGCGGGGGGGCCGCGGAGACCCAGTACTTC.

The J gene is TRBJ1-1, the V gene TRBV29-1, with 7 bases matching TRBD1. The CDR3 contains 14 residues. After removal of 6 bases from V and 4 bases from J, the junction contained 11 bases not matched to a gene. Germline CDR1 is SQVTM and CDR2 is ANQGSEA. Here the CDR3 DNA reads TGCAGCGTCTCTCCGGGACAGACGGGCACTGAAGCTTTCTTT. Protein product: CSVSPGQTGTEAFF.

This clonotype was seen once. The CDR3 spells CATSDPIAATDTQYF. CDR3 DNA sequence: TGTGCCACCAGTGATCCGATAGCGGCGACAGATACGCAGTATTTT. V is TRBV24-1 and J is TRBJ2-3; tentatively, D is TRBD2 (6 bases). This CDR3 is built from 15 residues. V dropped 3 bases and J dropped 3 bases, with 12 bases sitting between them. Germline V gene lookup returns CDR1 KGHDR and CDR2 SFDVKD.

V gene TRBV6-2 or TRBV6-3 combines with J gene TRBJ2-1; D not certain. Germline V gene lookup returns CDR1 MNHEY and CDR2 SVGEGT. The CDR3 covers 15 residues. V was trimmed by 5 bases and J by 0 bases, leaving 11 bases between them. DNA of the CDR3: TGTGCCAGCAGTCCCCACCGGAGCTCCTACAATGAGCAGTTCTTC. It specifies CASSPHRSSYNEQFF.

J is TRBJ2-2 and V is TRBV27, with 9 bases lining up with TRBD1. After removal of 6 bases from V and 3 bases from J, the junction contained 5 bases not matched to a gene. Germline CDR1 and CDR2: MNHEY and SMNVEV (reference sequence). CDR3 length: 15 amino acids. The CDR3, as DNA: TGTGCCAGCAGGGTACAGGGGGCGGACACCGGGGAGCTGTTTTTT. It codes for CASRVQGADTGELFF.

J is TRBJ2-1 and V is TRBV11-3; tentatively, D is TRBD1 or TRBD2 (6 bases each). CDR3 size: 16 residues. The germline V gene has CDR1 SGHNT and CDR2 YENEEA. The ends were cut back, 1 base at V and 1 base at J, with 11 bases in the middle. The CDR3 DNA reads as TGTGCCAGCAGCTTAGGGGGGGCCCTATCCTACAATGAGCAGTTCTTC. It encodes CASSLGGALSYNEQFF.

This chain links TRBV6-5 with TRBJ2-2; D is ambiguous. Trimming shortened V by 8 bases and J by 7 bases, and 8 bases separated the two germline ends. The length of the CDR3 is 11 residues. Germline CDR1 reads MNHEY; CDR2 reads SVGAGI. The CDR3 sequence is CASGRFGELFF. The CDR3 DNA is TGTGCCAGCGGCAGGTTCGGGGAGCTGTTTTTT.